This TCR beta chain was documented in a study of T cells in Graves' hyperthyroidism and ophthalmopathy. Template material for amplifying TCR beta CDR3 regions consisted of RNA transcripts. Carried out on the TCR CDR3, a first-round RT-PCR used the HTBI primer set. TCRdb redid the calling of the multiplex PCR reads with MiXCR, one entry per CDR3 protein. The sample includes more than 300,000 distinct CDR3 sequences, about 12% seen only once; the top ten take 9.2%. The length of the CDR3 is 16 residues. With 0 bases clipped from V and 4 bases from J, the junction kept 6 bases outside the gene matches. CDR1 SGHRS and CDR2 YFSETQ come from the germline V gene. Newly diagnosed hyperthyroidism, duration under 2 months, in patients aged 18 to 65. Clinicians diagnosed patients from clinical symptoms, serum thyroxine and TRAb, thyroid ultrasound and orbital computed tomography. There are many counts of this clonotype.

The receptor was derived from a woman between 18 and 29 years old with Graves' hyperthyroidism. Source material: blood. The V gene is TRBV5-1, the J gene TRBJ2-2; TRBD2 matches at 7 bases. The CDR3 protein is CASSLGASGGTGELFF. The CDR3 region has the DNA TGCGCCAGCAGCTTGGGGGCTAGCGGAGGCACCGGGGAGCTGTTTTTT.